The sequence of this T cell receptor (beta chain) was determined in a study of cytomegalovirus exposure and HLA in healthy donors. Notes on the study in general: In an earlier analysis, in fewer than 700 donors, most V segments appeared productive either ~87% or ~30% of the time. Some public TCRs appeared in many individuals, while most sequences were rare.

The junction had 3 bases not matched to a gene; V was cut back by 1 base and J by 2 bases. The germline V gene has CDR1 MGHRA and CDR2 YSYEKL. The CDR3 has 15 amino acids. The primer mix had 60 Vbeta and 13 Jbeta primers. Sequencing used immunoSEQ multiplex PCR; TCRdb keeps in-frame clones, though not all of them. Of approximately 37,000 clones detected, over 70% appear once; the ten largest clones hold 6.3%. This clone is medium-sized by share. Its target is unknown. The donors, nominally healthy at sampling, likely had unrecorded immune exposures. The sequenced material came from PBMCs. The clonotype comes from a man aged 25 to 45 in good health and CMV-seronegative. This chain uses TRBV4-1 with TRBJ2-7, with 9 nucleotides matching TRBD2. DNA for the CDR3: TGCGCCAGCAGCCAAGGTTTAGCGGGAGCCTACGAGCAGTACTTC. Translated, it gives CASSQGLAGAYEQYF.